The sequence of this T cell receptor beta chain was determined in a study of CD8 T cells in ankylosing spondylitis. Study conclusions and caveats: Disease-linked clones were found to be CD8+ and relatively rare in peripheral blood. The study looked at matched synovial fluid samples from ankylosing spondylitis patients. Disease-linked clones were reported to be significantly enriched there. Eight highly homologous variants formed a TCR beta motif that appeared characteristic of ankylosing spondylitis blood.

Germline-derived CDR1 and CDR2 are MNHEY and SVGAGI. Trimming left V 8 bases short and J 4 bases short, with 6 bases between. CDR3 length equals 12 residues. This clonotype showed up just a few times. The antigen is not known. Library preparation for TCR beta used quantitative 5'-RACE with molecular barcodes. MiXCR, run by TCRdb on the 5' RACE reads, gives a single entry per CDR3 protein. This table has hundreds of thousands of distinct CDR3 sequences, approximately 10% appearing once. The source material was blood, either unsorted or a sorted T cell fraction (not recorded which). This clonotype was obtained from a male donor with ankylosing spondylitis. The chain recombines TRBV6-5 with TRBJ1-6; possibly TRBD1 for D (5 bases). CDR3 in amino acids: CASRGYNSPLHF. In DNA, the CDR3 is TGTGCCAGCCGGGGGTATAATTCACCCCTCCACTTT.